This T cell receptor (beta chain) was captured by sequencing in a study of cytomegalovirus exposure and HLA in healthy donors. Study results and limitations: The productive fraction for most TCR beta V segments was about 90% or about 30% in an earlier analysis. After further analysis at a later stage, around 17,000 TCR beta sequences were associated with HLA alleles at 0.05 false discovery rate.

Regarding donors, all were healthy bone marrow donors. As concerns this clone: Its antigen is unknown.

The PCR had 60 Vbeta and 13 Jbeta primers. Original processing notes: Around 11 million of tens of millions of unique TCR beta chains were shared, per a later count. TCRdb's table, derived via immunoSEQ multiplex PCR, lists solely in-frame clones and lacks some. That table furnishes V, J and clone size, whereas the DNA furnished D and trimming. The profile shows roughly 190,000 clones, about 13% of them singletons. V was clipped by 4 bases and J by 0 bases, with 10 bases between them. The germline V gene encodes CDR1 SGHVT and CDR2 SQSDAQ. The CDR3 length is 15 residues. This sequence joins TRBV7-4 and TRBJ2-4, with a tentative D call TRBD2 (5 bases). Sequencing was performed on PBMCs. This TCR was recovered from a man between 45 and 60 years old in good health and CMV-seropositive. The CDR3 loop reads CASSSRGLAKNIQYF. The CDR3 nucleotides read TGTGCCAGCAGCTCCAGAGGACTAGCCAAAAACATTCAGTACTTC.